This record looks at one TCR beta chain sequence and its context. The sample belongs to a study of T cells expressing NK-cell markers. TCRdb re-called the 5' RACE reads; one entry per CDR3 protein, DNA not given. Here the sample table reports about 160,000 distinct CDR3 sequences. Sequenced: blood T cells: a sorted CD56 or NKG2C T cell subset, CD4+ or CD8+ T cells, or bulk PBMC T cells (not recorded which). The receptor was isolated from a woman between 18 and 70 years old in good health.

The CDR3 sequence is CASSLRQFNSPLHF. The genes are TRBV5-6 and TRBJ1-6; no DNA is available, so the TRBD1 call from TCRdb remains unchecked. The CDR3 length is 14 residues. The V gene's germline CDR1 is SGHDT and CDR2 YYEEEE.